The entry below gives a single T cell receptor (beta chain) sequence along with its context. This sample stems from a study of blood T cell repertoires in COVID-19. Unmatched junction bases numbered 4, after V lost 7 bases and J lost 0 bases. Looked up from germline, CDR1 is MNHEY and CDR2 is SVGAGI. The CDR3 totals 14 residues. TCRdb's copy holds only in-frame clones and misses some; the assay was immunoSEQ multiplex PCR. The sample gives more than 150,000 clones, roughly 90% of which show up once; approximately 4% is in the top ten. Sequences were obtained from peripheral blood. The V and J genes are TRBV6-5 and TRBJ2-7; 9 positions match TRBD1. This receptor was obtained from a woman between 65 and 79 years old with acute or convalescent COVID-19. CDR3 DNA: TGTGCCAGCAAGGGACAGGGTTTCTCCTACGAGCAGTACTTC. Translation gives CASKGQGFSYEQYF.